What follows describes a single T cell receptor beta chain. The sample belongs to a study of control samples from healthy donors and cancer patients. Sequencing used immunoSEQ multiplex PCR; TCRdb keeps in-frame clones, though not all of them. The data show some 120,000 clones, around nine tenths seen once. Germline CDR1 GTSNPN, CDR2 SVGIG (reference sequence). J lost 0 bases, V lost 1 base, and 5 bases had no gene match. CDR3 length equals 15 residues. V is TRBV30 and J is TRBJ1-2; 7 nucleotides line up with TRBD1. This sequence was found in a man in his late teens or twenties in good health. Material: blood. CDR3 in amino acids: CAWSADGTANYGYTF. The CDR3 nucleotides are TGTGCCTGGAGTGCCGACGGGACAGCTAACTATGGCTACACCTTC. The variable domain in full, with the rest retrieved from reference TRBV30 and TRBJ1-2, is SQTIHQWPATLVQPVGSPLSLECTVEGTSNPNLYWYRQAAGRGLQLLFYSVGIGQISSEVPQNLSASRPQDRQFILSSKKLLLSDSGFYLCAWSADGTANYGYTFGSGTRLTVV.